This T cell receptor (beta chain) was captured by sequencing in a study of a mutant IDH1 vaccine in newly diagnosed glioma. Stated time point: week 47, end of study. Alongside topical imiquimod, each dose of vaccine comprised 300 ug of mutant IDH1 20-mer peptide. In the case of this clone: Its antigen is unknown.

Sequencing used immunoSEQ multiplex PCR; TCRdb keeps in-frame clones, though not all of them. The sample has roughly 46,000 clones; approximately 84% are singletons. The CDR3 contains 12 residues. Trimming cost V 4 bases and J 7 bases, with 10 bases left between them. Germline lookup yields CDR1 LNHNV and CDR2 YYDKDF (reference sequence). This TCR derives from a young woman with glioma. Some clones in this sample may be carry-over from other donors' samples. The chain combines TRBV15 with TRBJ1-1; D is unresolved. This material consisted of PBMCs, taken from a glioma patient whose treatment included an IDH1 peptide vaccine. CDR3 sequence (DNA): TGTGCCACCAGCAAGGAGGGTTTTGAAGCTTTCTTT. The encoded protein is CATSKEGFEAFF.